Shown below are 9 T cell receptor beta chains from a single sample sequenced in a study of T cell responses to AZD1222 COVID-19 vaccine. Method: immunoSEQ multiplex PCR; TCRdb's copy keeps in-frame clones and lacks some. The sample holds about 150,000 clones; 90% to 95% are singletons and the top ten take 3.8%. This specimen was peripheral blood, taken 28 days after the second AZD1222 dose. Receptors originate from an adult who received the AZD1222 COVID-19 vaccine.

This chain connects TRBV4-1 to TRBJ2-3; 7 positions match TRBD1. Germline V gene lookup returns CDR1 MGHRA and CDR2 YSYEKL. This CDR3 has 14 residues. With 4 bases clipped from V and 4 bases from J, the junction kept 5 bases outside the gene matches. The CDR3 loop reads CASSLTGAADTQYF. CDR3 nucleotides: TGCGCCAGCAGCCTTACAGGGGCGGCAGATACGCAGTATTTT.

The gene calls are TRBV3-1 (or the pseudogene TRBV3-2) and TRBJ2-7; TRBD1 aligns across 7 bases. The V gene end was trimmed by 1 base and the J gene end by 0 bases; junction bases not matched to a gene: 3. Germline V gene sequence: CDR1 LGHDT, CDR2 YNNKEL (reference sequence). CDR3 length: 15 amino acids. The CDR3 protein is CASSQGQGSSYEQYF. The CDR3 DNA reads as TGTGCCAGCAGCCAAGGACAGGGAAGCTCCTACGAGCAGTACTTC.

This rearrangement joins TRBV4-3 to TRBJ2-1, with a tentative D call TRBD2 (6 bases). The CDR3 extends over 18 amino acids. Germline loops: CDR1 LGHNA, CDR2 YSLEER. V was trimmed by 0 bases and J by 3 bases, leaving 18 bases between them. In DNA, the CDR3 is TGCGCCAGCAGCCAAGATCCCCGGGGGAGCGGATTCTACAATGAGCAGTTCTTC. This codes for CASSQDPRGSGFYNEQFF.

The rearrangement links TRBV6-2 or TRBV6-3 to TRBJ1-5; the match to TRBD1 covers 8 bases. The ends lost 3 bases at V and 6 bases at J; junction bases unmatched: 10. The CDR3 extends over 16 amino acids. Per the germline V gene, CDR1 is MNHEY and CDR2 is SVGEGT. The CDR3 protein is CASSYDGRGLGQPQHF. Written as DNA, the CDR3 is TGTGCCAGCAGTTATGACGGCAGGGGGCTGGGTCAGCCCCAGCATTTT.

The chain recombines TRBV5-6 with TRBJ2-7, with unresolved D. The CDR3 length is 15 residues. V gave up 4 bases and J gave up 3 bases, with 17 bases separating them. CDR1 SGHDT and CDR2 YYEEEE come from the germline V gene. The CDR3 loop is CASSPLYPVVYEQYF. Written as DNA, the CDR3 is TGTGCCAGCAGCCCCCTTTACCCCGTCGTCTACGAGCAGTACTTC. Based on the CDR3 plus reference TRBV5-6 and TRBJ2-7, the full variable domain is DAGVTQSPTHLIKTRGQQVTLRCSPKSGHDTVSWYQQALGQGPQFIFQYYEEEERQRGNFPDRFSGHQFPNYSSELNVNALLLGDSALYLCASSPLYPVVYEQYFGPGTRLTVT.

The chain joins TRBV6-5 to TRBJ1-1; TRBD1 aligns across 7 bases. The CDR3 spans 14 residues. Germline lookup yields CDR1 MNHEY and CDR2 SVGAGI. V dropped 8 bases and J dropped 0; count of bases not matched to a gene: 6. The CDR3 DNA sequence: TGTGCCAGCGTGCACCAGGGGGTGAACACTGAAGCTTTCTTT. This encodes CASVHQGVNTEAFF.

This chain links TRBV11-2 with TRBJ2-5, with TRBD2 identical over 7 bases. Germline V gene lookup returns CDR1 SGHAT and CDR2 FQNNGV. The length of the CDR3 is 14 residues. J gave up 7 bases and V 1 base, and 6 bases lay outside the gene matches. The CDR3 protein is CASSLVGGEMTQYF. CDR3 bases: TGTGCCAGCAGCTTAGTGGGGGGGGAGATGACCCAGTACTTC.

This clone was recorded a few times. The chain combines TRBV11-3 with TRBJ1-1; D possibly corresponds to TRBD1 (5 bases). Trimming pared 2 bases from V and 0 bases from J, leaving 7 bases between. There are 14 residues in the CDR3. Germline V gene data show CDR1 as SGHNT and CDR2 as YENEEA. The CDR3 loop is CASSLRGMNTEAFF. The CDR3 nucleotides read TGTGCCAGCAGCTTACGGGGCATGAACACTGAAGCTTTCTTT. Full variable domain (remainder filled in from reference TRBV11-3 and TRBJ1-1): EAGVVQSPRYKIIEKKQPVAFWCNPISGHNTLYWYLQNLGQGPELLIRYENEEAVDDSQLPKDRFSAERLKGVDSTLKIQPAELGDSAVYLCASSLRGMNTEAFFGQGTRLTVV.

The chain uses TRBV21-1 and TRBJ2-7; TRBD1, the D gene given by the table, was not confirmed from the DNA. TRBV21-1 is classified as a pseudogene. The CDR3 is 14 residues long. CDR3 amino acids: CASSKVRQAYEQYF. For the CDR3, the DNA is TGTGCCAGCAGCAAAGTAAGACAGGCCTACGAGCAGTACTTC.